This T cell receptor beta chain comes out of a study of OX40 agonist ivuxolimab in advanced cancers. Method: immunoSEQ multiplex PCR; TCRdb's copy keeps in-frame clones and lacks some. The sample holds 45,000 to 60,000 clones, 90% seen once. Trimming pared 4 bases from V and 0 bases from J, leaving 16 bases between. Germline CDR1 reads SGHAT; CDR2 reads FQNNGV. CDR3 length: 17 amino acids. The input for sequencing was CD4+ or CD8+ T cells sorted from blood, taken in a trial of the OX40 agonist ivuxolimab. The rearrangement links TRBV11-2 to TRBJ2-1; TRBD1 or TRBD2 may be the D gene (6 bases each). This clonotype was sampled from an adult with an advanced solid tumor such as melanoma, head and neck, liver or kidney cancer. The CDR3 DNA reads TGTGCCAGCAGCTCCTCTTCCAGGGGAGGCTCCTACAATGAGCAGTTCTTC. It codes for CASSSSSRGGSYNEQFF.